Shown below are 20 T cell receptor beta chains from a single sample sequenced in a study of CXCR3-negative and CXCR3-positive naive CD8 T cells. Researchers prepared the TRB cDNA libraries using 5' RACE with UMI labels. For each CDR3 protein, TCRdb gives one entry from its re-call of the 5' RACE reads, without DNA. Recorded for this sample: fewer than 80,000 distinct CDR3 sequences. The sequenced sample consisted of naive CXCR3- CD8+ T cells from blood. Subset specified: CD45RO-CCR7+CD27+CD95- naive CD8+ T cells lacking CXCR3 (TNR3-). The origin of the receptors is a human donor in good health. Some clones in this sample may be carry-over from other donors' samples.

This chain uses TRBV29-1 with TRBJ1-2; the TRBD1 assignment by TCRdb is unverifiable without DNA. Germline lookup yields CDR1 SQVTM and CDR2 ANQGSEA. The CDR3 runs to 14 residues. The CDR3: CSVESVTGGYGYTF.

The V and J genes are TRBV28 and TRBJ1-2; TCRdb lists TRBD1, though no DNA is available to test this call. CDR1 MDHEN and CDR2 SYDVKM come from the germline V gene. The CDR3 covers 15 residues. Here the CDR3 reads CASSLFEGGNCGYTF.

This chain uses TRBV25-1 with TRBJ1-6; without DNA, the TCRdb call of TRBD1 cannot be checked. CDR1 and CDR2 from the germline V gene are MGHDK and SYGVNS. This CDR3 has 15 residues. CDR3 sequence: CASSFGGGANSPLHF.

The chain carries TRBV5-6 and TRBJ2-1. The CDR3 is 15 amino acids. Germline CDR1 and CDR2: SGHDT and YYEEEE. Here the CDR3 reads CASSWDLSKDNEQFF.

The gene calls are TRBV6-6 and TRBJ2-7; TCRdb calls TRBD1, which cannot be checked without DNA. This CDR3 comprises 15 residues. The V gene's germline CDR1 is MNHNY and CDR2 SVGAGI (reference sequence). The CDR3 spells CASSYPGDSPYEQYF.

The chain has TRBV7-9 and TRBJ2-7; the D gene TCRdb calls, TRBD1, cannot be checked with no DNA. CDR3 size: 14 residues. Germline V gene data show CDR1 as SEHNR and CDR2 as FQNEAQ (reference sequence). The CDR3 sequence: CASSPPTGDYEQYF.

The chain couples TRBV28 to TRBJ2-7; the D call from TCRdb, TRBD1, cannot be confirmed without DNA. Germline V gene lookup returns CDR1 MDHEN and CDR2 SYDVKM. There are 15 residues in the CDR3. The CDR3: CASSFDRAGGYEQYF. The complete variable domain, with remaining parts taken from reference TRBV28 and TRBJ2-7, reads DVKVTQSSRYLVKRTGEKVFLECVQDMDHENMFWYRQDPGLGLRLIYFSYDVKMKEKGDIPEGYSVSREKKERFSLILESASTNQTSMYLCASSFDRAGGYEQYFGPGTRLTVT.

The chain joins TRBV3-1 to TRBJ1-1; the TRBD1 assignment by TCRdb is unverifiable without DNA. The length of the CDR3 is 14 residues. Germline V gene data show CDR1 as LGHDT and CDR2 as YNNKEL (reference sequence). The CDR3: CASSLTMTGGEAFF.

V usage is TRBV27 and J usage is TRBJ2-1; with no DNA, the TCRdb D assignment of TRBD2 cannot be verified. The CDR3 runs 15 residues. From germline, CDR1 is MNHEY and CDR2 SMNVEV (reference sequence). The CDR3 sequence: CASTRLAGSGDEQFF.

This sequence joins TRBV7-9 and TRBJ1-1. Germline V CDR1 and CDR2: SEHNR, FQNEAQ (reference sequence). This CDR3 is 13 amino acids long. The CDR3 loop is CASSFEDNTEAFF.

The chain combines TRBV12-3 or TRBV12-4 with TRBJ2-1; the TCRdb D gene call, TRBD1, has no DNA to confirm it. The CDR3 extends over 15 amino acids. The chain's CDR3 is CASSLERGGYNEQFF.

The CDR3 spells CASSLGRLGDNEQFF. The chain uses TRBV11-3 and TRBJ2-1. Germline V gene sequence: CDR1 SGHNT, CDR2 YENEEA. The CDR3 consists of 15 residues.

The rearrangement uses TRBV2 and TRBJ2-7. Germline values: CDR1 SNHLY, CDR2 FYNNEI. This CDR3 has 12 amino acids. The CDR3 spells CASLSRHYEQYF.

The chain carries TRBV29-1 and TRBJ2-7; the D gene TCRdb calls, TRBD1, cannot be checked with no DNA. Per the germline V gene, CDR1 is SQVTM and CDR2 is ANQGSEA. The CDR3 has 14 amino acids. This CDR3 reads CSVDGGTGGLEQYF.

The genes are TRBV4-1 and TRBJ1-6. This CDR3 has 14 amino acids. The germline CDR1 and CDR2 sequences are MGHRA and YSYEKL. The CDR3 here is CASSQESGNSPLHF.

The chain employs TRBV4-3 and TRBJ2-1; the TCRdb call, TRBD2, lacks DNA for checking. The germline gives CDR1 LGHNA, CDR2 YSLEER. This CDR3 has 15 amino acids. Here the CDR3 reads CASSQIRGGYGEQFF.

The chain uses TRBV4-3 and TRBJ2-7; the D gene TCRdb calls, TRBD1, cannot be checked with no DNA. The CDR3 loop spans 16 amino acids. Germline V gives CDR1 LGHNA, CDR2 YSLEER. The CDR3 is CASSQVLRGDSYEQYF.

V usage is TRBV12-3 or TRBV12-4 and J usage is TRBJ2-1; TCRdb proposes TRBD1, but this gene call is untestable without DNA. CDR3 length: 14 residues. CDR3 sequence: CASSTGTAQNEQFF.

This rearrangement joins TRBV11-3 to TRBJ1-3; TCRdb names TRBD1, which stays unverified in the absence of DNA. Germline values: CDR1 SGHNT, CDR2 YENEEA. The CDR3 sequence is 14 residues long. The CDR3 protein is CASSSYGGPNTIYF.

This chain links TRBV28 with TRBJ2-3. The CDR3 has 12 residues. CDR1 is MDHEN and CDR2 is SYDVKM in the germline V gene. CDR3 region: CASRDSTDTQYF.